Reported below is one T cell receptor (beta chain). The antigen remains undetermined. Anyone with autoimmune disease history or systemic immunosuppression was excluded. The data originate from a study of OX40 agonist ivuxolimab in advanced cancers. Study-wide results and caveats: Within 6 weeks, CD4+ and CD8+ blood T cells expanded clonally at 0.1 to 3.0 mg/kg. Some nonresponders also had low normalized T-cell clonal expansion. On average, CD8+ T cells showed a greater number of expanded clones than CD4+.

Trimming took off 5 bases at V and 0 bases at J, with 11 bases between the two ends. The CDR3 extends over 15 amino acids. Germline V lookup: CDR1 LNHDA, CDR2 SQIVND (reference sequence). Generated by immunoSEQ multiplex PCR, the TCRdb table keeps only in-frame clones and is missing some. The table records 55,000 to 80,000 clones, approximately 86% of them present only once. The TCR sequence derives from an adult with an advanced solid tumor such as melanoma, head and neck, liver or kidney cancer. Sequenced here: CD4+ or CD8+ T cells sorted from blood, sampled in a trial of the OX40 agonist ivuxolimab. V is TRBV19 and J is TRBJ1-3; a weak D match, TRBD1 (5 bases). The CDR3 protein is CASSEGLFSGNTIYF. In nucleotides, the CDR3 is TGTGCCAGTAGTGAGGGGCTCTTCTCTGGAAACACCATATATTTT. Full variable domain (remainder filled in from reference TRBV19 and TRBJ1-3): DGGITQSPKYLFRKEGQNVTLSCEQNLNHDAMYWYRQDPGQGLRLIYYSQIVNDFQKGDIAEGYSVSREKKESFPLTVTSAQKNPTAFYLCASSEGLFSGNTIYFGEGSWLTVV.